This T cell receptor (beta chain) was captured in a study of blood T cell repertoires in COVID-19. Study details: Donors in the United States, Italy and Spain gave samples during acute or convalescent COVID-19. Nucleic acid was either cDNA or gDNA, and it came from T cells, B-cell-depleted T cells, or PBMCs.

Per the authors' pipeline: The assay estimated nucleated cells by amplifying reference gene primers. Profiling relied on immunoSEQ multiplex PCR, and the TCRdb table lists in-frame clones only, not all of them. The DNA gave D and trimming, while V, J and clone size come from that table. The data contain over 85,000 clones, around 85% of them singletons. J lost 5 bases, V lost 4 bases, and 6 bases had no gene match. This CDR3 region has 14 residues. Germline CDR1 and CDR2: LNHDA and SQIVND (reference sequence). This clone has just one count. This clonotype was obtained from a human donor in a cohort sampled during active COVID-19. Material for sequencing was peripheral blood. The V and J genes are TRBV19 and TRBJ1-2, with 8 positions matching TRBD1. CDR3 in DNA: TGTGCCAGTAGTACCGGACAGGGAGGGTATGGCTACACCTTC. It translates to CASSTGQGGYGYTF.